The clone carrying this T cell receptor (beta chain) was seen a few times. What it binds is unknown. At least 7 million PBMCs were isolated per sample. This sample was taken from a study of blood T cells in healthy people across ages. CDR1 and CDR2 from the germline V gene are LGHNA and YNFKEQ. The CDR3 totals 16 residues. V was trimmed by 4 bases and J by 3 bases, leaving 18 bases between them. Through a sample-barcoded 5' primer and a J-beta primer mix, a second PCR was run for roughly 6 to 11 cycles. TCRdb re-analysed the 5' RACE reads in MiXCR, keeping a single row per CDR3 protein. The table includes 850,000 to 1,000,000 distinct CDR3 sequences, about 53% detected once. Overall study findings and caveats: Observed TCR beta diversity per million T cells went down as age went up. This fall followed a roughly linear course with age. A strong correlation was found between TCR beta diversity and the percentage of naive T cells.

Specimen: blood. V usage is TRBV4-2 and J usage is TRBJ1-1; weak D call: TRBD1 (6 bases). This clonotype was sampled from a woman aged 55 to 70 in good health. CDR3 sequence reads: CASSRRRGASDTEAFF. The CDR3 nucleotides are TGTGCCAGCAGCCGAAGGCGGGGGGCGTCGGACACTGAAGCTTTCTTT.